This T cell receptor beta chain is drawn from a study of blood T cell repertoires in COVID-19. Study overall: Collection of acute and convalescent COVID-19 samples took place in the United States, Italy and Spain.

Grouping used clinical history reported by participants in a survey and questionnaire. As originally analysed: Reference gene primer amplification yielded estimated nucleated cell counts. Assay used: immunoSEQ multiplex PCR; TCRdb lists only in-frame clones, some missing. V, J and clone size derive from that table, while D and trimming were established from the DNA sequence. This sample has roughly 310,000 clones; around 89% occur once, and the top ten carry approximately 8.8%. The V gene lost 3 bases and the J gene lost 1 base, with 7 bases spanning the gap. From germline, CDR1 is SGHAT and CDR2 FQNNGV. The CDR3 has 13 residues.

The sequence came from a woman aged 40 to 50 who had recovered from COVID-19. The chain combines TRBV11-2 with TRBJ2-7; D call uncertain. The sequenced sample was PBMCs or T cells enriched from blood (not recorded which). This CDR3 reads CASSFGLSYEQYF. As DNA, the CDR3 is TGTGCCAGCAGCTTCGGTCTTTCCTACGAGCAGTACTTC.